Listed below are T cell receptor beta chains from one sample, sequenced in a study of control samples from healthy donors and cancer patients. Data came from immunoSEQ multiplex PCR; TCRdb stores just in-frame clones and leaves some out. Among 95,000 to 100,000 clones listed, 82% were seen once. Sequencing used blood. The receptor source for this set is a man between 60 and 75 years old in good health. CDR3s include the opening cysteine and the closing phenylalanine or tryptophan. The D gene is left open where the match is weak. Rows give clone size only sometimes, using once, few, many, or a class for an expanded clone.

V: TRBV7-3
D: .
size: few
J: TRBJ1-1
CDR3: CASSIQGRTEAFF
DNA: TGTGCCAGCAGCATACAGGGAAGGACTGAAGCTTTCTTT

V: TRBV15
D: .
size: .
J: TRBJ1-3
CDR3: CAIRMSSGNTIYF
DNA: TGTGCCATCCGGATGAGCTCTGGAAACACCATATATTTT

V: TRBV27
D: .
size: .
J: TRBJ2-5
CDR3: CASSQVGLGETQYF
DNA: TGTGCCAGCAGCCAAGTGGGGCTCGGAGAGACCCAGTACTTC

V: TRBV6-2/TRBV6-3
D: .
size: once
J: TRBJ1-2
CDR3: CASSYETVLNYGYTF
DNA: TGTGCCAGCAGTTACGAGACAGTACTTAACTATGGCTACACCTTC

V: TRBV9
D: TRBD2
size: .
J: TRBJ2-3
CDR3: CASSGLGLAPPVDTQYF
DNA: TGTGCCAGCAGCGGATTGGGACTAGCTCCCCCGGTGGATACGCAGTATTTT

V: TRBV6-4
D: TRBD2
size: .
J: TRBJ2-1
CDR3: CASSDGTRNNEQFF
DNA: TGTGCCAGCAGTGACGGGACTAGGAACAATGAGCAGTTCTTC

V: TRBV5-1
D: TRBD2
size: .
J: TRBJ2-3
CDR3: CASSLRLAGTDTQYF
DNA: TGCGCCAGCAGCTTGAGGTTAGCGGGGACAGATACGCAGTATTTT

V: TRBV7-3
D: TRBD1
size: .
J: TRBJ1-3
CDR3: CASSRDRGNTIYF
DNA: TGTGCCAGCAGCCGGGACAGGGGCAACACCATATATTTT

V: TRBV9
D: .
size: .
J: TRBJ1-1
CDR3: CASSVGGDLNTEAFF
DNA: TGTGCCAGCAGCGTAGGGGGGGACTTGAACACTGAAGCTTTCTTT

V: TRBV10-1
D: .
size: .
J: TRBJ2-5
CDR3: CASSEDRPSEGQYF
DNA: TGCGCCAGCAGTGAGGACAGGCCCTCGGAGGGCCAGTACTTC

V: TRBV12-3/TRBV12-4
D: TRBD1
size: few
J: TRBJ2-7
CDR3: CASSLGQGEQYF
DNA: TGTGCCAGCAGTTTAGGACAGGGCGAGCAGTACTTC

V: TRBV6-5
D: .
size: .
J: TRBJ1-2
CDR3: CASSKQGWDYGYTF
DNA: TGTGCCAGCAGTAAACAGGGTTGGGACTATGGCTACACCTTC

V: TRBV9
D: TRBD1
size: .
J: TRBJ2-1
CDR3: CASSPGQGLVQFF
DNA: TGTGCCAGCAGCCCGGGACAGGGATTGGTGCAGTTCTTC

V: TRBV2
D: .
size: .
J: TRBJ1-1
CDR3: CASSELGSTEAFF
DNA: TGTGCCAGCAGTGAGTTAGGATCCACTGAAGCTTTCTTT

V: TRBV11-2
D: .
size: once
J: TRBJ2-7
CDR3: CASSSGGHGEQYF
DNA: TGTGCCAGCAGCTCCGGAGGACACGGCGAGCAGTACTTC

V: TRBV5-1
D: .
size: .
J: TRBJ2-2
CDR3: CASSLVLADTGELFF
DNA: TGCGCCAGCAGCTTGGTTTTGGCGGACACCGGGGAGCTGTTTTTT

V: TRBV2
D: TRBD2
size: .
J: TRBJ2-5
CDR3: CASSRGLAGLQETQYF
DNA: TGTGCCAGCAGCCGCGGACTAGCGGGTCTCCAAGAGACCCAGTACTTC

V: TRBV7-2
D: TRBD1
size: once
J: TRBJ1-2
CDR3: CASSLGTVNYGYTF
DNA: TGTGCCAGCAGCTTGGGGACAGTGAACTATGGCTACACCTTC

V: TRBV6-1
D: TRBD1
size: .
J: TRBJ1-2
CDR3: CASSERGGDYGYTF
DNA: TGTGCCAGCAGTGAAAGAGGGGGCGACTATGGCTACACCTTC

V: TRBV30
D: TRBD1
size: .
J: TRBJ1-3
CDR3: CAWSPMGRGFGNTIYF
DNA: TGTGCCTGGAGTCCAATGGGCAGGGGGTTCGGAAACACCATATATTTT

V: TRBV30
D: .
size: .
J: TRBJ1-2
CDR3: CAWSVPRKGIGYTF
DNA: TGTGCCTGGAGTGTACCCCGTAAAGGGATTGGCTACACCTTC

V: TRBV18
D: .
size: .
J: TRBJ2-2
CDR3: CASSESDRNTGELFF
DNA: TGTGCCAGCTCAGAGTCGGACAGGAACACCGGGGAGCTGTTTTTT

V: TRBV19
D: .
size: few
J: TRBJ1-1
CDR3: CASSIPGAAEAFF
DNA: TGTGCCAGTAGTATCCCAGGCGCGGCTGAAGCTTTCTTT

V: TRBV7-9
D: .
size: .
J: TRBJ2-3
CDR3: CASSLDRFFTDTQYF
DNA: TGTGCCAGCAGCTTAGACAGATTTTTCACAGATACGCAGTATTTT

V: TRBV9
D: .
size: .
J: TRBJ2-3
CDR3: CASSVGGGRGPSDTQYF
DNA: TGTGCCAGCAGCGTAGGCGGGGGCAGGGGGCCTTCAGATACGCAGTATTTT

V: TRBV18
D: TRBD2
size: .
J: TRBJ2-3
CDR3: CASSPRSSGTTDTQYF
DNA: TGTGCCAGCTCACCACGTTCGAGCGGGACCACAGATACGCAGTATTTT

V: TRBV29-1
D: TRBD2
size: .
J: TRBJ2-5
CDR3: CSVAREGKTQYF
DNA: TGCAGCGTTGCGCGGGAGGGAAAGACCCAGTACTTC

V: TRBV2
D: TRBD1
size: once
J: TRBJ1-1
CDR3: CASSEGHPVGRGQAEAFF
DNA: TGTGCCAGCAGTGAGGGCCACCCAGTGGGCAGGGGGCAGGCTGAAGCTTTCTTT

V: TRBV7-2
D: TRBD1
size: once
J: TRBJ2-7
CDR3: CASSFNPGQGWAYEQYF
DNA: TGTGCCAGCAGCTTCAACCCCGGACAGGGATGGGCCTACGAGCAGTACTTC

V: TRBV5-1
D: TRBD1
size: once
J: TRBJ2-7
CDR3: CASSLGTGEEQYF
DNA: TGCGCCAGCAGCTTGGGGACAGGGGAAGAGCAGTACTTC

V: TRBV2
D: .
size: .
J: TRBJ1-2
CDR3: CASSESVNYGYTF
DNA: TGTGCCAGCAGTGAGTCGGTTAACTATGGCTACACCTTC

V: TRBV27
D: .
size: .
J: TRBJ2-3
CDR3: CASSPGPLADTQYF
DNA: TGTGCCAGCAGCCCGGGACCCCTGGCAGATACGCAGTATTTT

V: TRBV6-6
D: TRBD1
size: .
J: TRBJ2-7
CDR3: CATADRGGSYEQYF
DNA: TGTGCCACCGCGGACAGGGGGGGATCCTACGAGCAGTACTTC